Here is one T cell receptor beta chain with its context. Its antigen is currently unknown. The data originate from a study of beta chain features in type 1 diabetes. Study-wide results and limits: Shorter TCRB CDR3s, moderately but significantly so, were found in Type 1 diabetes patients in all four CD4+ subsets.

Investigators reverse transcribed all isolated RNA, so they sequenced expressed TCRB transcripts. Sequenced naive, central memory and regulatory T cell samples produced an average of approximately 3.5 million reads. The repertoire was sequenced with immunoSEQ multiplex PCR; TCRdb's copy has only in-frame clones and lacks some. The profile shows under 300,000 clones, about 11% of them singletons. CDR1 is MNHEY and CDR2 is SMNVEV in the germline V gene (reference sequence). CDR3 size: 13 residues. V shed 6 bases and J 4 bases; nucleotides not matched to a gene: 5. J is TRBJ1-1 and V is TRBV27; 7 nucleotides line up with TRBD1. This clonotype originated in a man between 25 and 39 years old with type 1 diabetes. The sample taken for sequencing was naive CD4+ T cells from blood. The CDR3 here is CASSKQGFTEAFF. DNA for the CDR3: TGTGCCAGCAGCAAACAGGGGTTCACTGAAGCTTTCTTT.